Below are 32 T cell receptor beta chains sequenced from a single sample in a study of shared clonotypes between healthy human individuals. The table came from immunoSEQ multiplex PCR; TCRdb's copy has only in-frame clones and leaves some out. The sample holds 2 million to 2.5 million clones, approximately 95% seen once. What was sequenced was naive CD4+ T cells from PBMCs. The subset was: CD45RA+ positively selected. The receptors here all came from a man between 18 and 29 years old in good health. Some clones in this sample may be carry-over from other donors' samples.

This clone has a single count. V usage is TRBV5-6 and J usage is TRBJ2-5; D possibly matches TRBD1 or TRBD2 (5 bases each). The length of the CDR3 is 16 residues. Trimming removed 0 bases at V and 1 base at J, with 13 bases between. CDR1 and CDR2 from the germline V gene are SGHDT and YYEEEE. The CDR3, as DNA: TGTGCCAGCAGCTTGGCTGGGACCACCTCCCAAGAGACCCAGTACTTC. It translates to CASSLAGTTSQETQYF.

The chain employs TRBV5-1 and TRBJ2-4; 9 positions match TRBD1. The CDR3 spans 17 residues. CDR1 is SGHRS, CDR2 YFSETQ, per germline. Trimming took 4 bases from V and 1 from J; bases not matched to a gene: 9. The CDR3 reads CASSTPTGGMAKNIQYF. The DNA of the CDR3 is TGCGCCAGCAGCACACCTACAGGGGGCATGGCCAAAAACATTCAGTACTTC.

CDR3 nucleotide sequence: TGTGCCAGCAGCGTAGACCCAGGGGGCGCAGGTCAGCCCCAGCATTTT. It specifies CASSVDPGGAGQPQHF. This rearrangement joins TRBV9 to TRBJ1-5, with TRBD1 matching over 8 bases. Germline V gives CDR1 SGDLS, CDR2 YYNGEE. Trimming at V came to 0 bases and at J to 6 bases, leaving 8 bases not matched to a gene. This CDR3 is 16 amino acids long.

V and J are TRBV28 and TRBJ1-2, with TRBD1 matching over 8 bases. The CDR3 totals 14 residues. The V gene's germline CDR1 is MDHEN and CDR2 SYDVKM. The trim removed 8 bases at V and 8 bases at J, leaving 13 bases unmatched. DNA for the CDR3: TGTGCCAGCGGGTTTGACAGGGGAAGGGGCGGCTACACCTTC. It encodes CASGFDRGRGGYTF.

There are a few counts of this clone. J is TRBJ1-2 and V is TRBV19; 9 bases are shared with TRBD1. The CDR3 runs to 13 residues. J gave up 7 bases and V 4 bases, and 4 bases lay outside the gene matches. The germline CDR1 and CDR2 sequences are LNHDA and SQIVND (reference sequence). DNA for the CDR3: TGTGCCAGTAGTACACAGGGGGCGCGTGGCTACACCTTC. It encodes CASSTQGARGYTF. The full variable domain, rest sourced from reference TRBV19 and TRBJ1-2, is DGGITQSPKYLFRKEGQNVTLSCEQNLNHDAMYWYRQDPGQGLRLIYYSQIVNDFQKGDIAEGYSVSREKKESFPLTVTSAQKNPTAFYLCASSTQGARGYTFGSGTRLTVV.

The gene calls are TRBV7-2 and TRBJ2-5; the D gene is possibly TRBD2 (6 bases). The V end was cut by 4 bases, the J end by 5 bases, with 14 bases between. Germline V CDR1 and CDR2: SGHTA, FQGNSA. CDR3 length equals 14 residues. The CDR3 region has the DNA TGTGCCAGCAGCTCGCCGGGGGTGGGTGAGACCCAGTACTTC. Its translation: CASSSPGVGETQYF. Filled out from reference TRBV7-2 and TRBJ2-5, the complete variable domain reads GAGVSQSPSNKVTEKGKDVELRCDPISGHTALYWYRQSLGQGLEFLIYFQGNSAPDKSGLPSDRFSAERTGGSVSTLTIQRTQQEDSAVYLCASSSPGVGETQYFGPGTRLLVL.

V is TRBV6-1 and J is TRBJ1-2; maybe TRBD1 (5 bases). The CDR3 contains 13 residues. Germline CDR1 and CDR2: MNHNS and SASEGT. V was cut by 6 bases and J by 4 bases, with 12 bases left in between. CDR3: CASSATEAYGYTF. For the CDR3, the DNA is TGTGCCAGCAGCGCGACAGAGGCCTATGGCTACACCTTC.

The chain couples TRBV7-9 to TRBJ2-3; D is unresolved. The CDR3 spans 17 residues. Per the germline V gene, CDR1 is SEHNR and CDR2 is FQNEAQ (reference sequence). Deletions cut 5 bases from V and 6 bases from J, with 24 bases between. The CDR3 bases are TGTGCCAGCAGCATTCCCCCTTTAGCACTCCCTTGGGATACGCAGTATTTT. This gives the protein CASSIPPLALPWDTQYF.

The chain couples TRBV28 to TRBJ1-5; D is uncertain. The V gene's germline CDR1 is MDHEN and CDR2 SYDVKM. V gave up 6 bases and J gave up 0 bases, with 12 bases separating them. There are 15 residues in the CDR3. The CDR3 spells CASRRPGGSNQPQHF. The CDR3, as DNA: TGTGCCAGCAGAAGACCGGGAGGTAGCAATCAGCCCCAGCATTTT. The complete variable domain, with remaining parts taken from reference TRBV28 and TRBJ1-5, reads DVKVTQSSRYLVKRTGEKVFLECVQDMDHENMFWYRQDPGLGLRLIYFSYDVKMKEKGDIPEGYSVSREKKERFSLILESASTNQTSMYLCASRRPGGSNQPQHFGDGTRLSIL.

This chain connects TRBV2 to TRBJ1-2, with D uncertain. The CDR3 runs to 15 residues. Trimming removed 8 bases from V and 6 bases from J, with 22 bases in between. CDR1 is SNHLY, CDR2 FYNNEI, per germline. The DNA of the CDR3 is TGTGCCAGCGTGGTCGGGATCTATACTACCCATGGCTACACCTTC. Protein product: CASVVGIYTTHGYTF.

V usage is TRBV5-4 and J usage is TRBJ1-4; possibly TRBD1 for D (6 bases). CDR1 is SGHNT, CDR2 YYREEE, per germline (reference sequence). The CDR3 has 15 residues. The germline V and J ends were trimmed by 4 bases and 7 bases, with 17 bases remaining between them. The CDR3 reads CASSIGGAPLEKLFF. The CDR3 DNA sequence: TGTGCCAGCAGCATAGGGGGGGCCCCACTTGAAAAACTGTTTTTT.

This chain links TRBV18 with TRBJ2-5, with 7 bases aligning to TRBD1. CDR3 length equals 17 residues. Germline trimming cut 0 bases from V and 1 base from J; bases unmatched to any gene: 8. The germline CDR1 and CDR2 sequences are KGHSH and LQKENI. Here the CDR3 DNA reads TGTGCCAGCTCACCACCGGGCTTCAGGGGGTCCCAAGAGACCCAGTACTTC. This translates into CASSPPGFRGSQETQYF.

The table lists this clone with a count of one. The chain is built from TRBV27 and TRBJ2-1, with 8 nucleotides matching TRBD1. The germline gives CDR1 MNHEY, CDR2 SMNVEV (reference sequence). The CDR3 runs to 13 residues. The junction had 0 bases not matched to a gene; V was cut back by 1 base and J by 7 bases. DNA for the CDR3: TGTGCCAGCAGTTTATACAGGGGGAATGAGCAGTTCTTC. Translation: CASSLYRGNEQFF.

The chain couples TRBV18 to TRBJ2-1; D ambiguous. The V end was cut by 4 bases, the J end by 5 bases, with 9 bases between. Germline CDR1 is KGHSH and CDR2 is LQKENI. The CDR3 contains 13 residues. The CDR3 protein is CASSHLENNEQFF. The CDR3 bases are TGTGCCAGCTCACACCTAGAAAACAATGAGCAGTTCTTC.

The sample holds one count of this clone. The chain has TRBV28 and TRBJ2-7; TRBD1 matches 7 bases. The V gene end was trimmed by 5 bases and the J gene end by 1 base; junction bases not matched to a gene: 5. Per germline, CDR1 MDHEN and CDR2 SYDVKM. This CDR3 contains 14 residues. CDR3 sequence reads: CASSAQTGSYEQYF. As DNA, the CDR3 is TGTGCCAGCAGTGCCCAGACAGGGTCCTACGAGCAGTACTTC.

The V and J genes are TRBV9 and TRBJ1-1; D is unresolved. V shed 3 bases and J shed 5 bases, with 11 bases lying between them. CDR3 length: 13 residues. Germline-derived CDR1 and CDR2 are SGDLS and YYNGEE. The CDR3 sequence: CASSAYSSTEAFF. CDR3 DNA: TGTGCCAGCAGCGCCTATTCATCGACTGAAGCTTTCTTT.

This clone was observed once. The CDR3 nucleotides are TGTGCCAGCAGCCCCCGTGGGCCAGCTGGGGCCAACGTCCTGACTTTC. Translated: CASSPRGPAGANVLTF. The chain has TRBV7-3 and TRBJ2-6; D gene uncertain. Germline V gene data show CDR1 as SGHTA and CDR2 as FQGTGA. Deletions cut 5 bases from V and 2 bases from J, with 13 bases between. CDR3 size: 16 residues.

This chain links TRBV9 with TRBJ2-3; D possibly corresponds to TRBD1 (6 bases). V lost 3 bases and J 1 base, leaving 12 bases between the germline ends. The CDR3 is 15 residues long. CDR1 SGDLS and CDR2 YYNGEE come from the germline V gene. The CDR3 protein is CASSARTAGTDTQYF. The CDR3 coding sequence is TGTGCCAGCAGCGCTCGGACAGCCGGCACAGATACGCAGTATTTT. Complete variable domain (other parts from reference TRBV9 and TRBJ2-3): DSGVTQTPKHLITATGQRVTLRCSPRSGDLSVYWYQQSLDQGLQFLIQYYNGEERAKGNILERFSAQQFPDLHSELNLSSLELGDSALYFCASSARTAGTDTQYFGPGTRLTVL.

Concerning this clone itself: The same CDR3 arises from other DNA sequences in this sample as well. The chain recombines TRBV7-9 with TRBJ2-5, with D unclear. Trimming left V 5 bases short and J 7 bases short, with 8 bases between. The germline V gene has CDR1 SEHNR and CDR2 FQNEAQ (reference sequence). The CDR3 contains 11 residues. The CDR3 is CASSPGGTQYF. The CDR3 DNA reads TGTGCCAGCAGCCCTGGTGGGACCCAGTACTTC.

This sequence joins TRBV28 and TRBJ2-3, with 8 positions matching TRBD2. The J segment lost 3 bases and the V segment lost 5 bases, leaving 10 bases of the junction unmatched. The CDR3 sequence is 16 residues long. The V gene's germline CDR1 is MDHEN and CDR2 SYDVKM. CDR3 protein: CASSTPPREGTDTQYF. CDR3 DNA sequence: TGTGCCAGCAGTACTCCCCCCCGGGAGGGAACAGATACGCAGTATTTT.

Details on this clone: The same CDR3 can be traced to other DNA sequences in this sample. The gene calls are TRBV9 and TRBJ1-4; D remains unclear. Trimming removed 2 bases at V and 0 bases at J, with 8 bases between. Germline-derived CDR1 and CDR2 are SGDLS and YYNGEE. This CDR3 region has 15 residues. In DNA, the CDR3 is TGTGCCAGCAGCGTTGGTGGCGCAACTAATGAAAAACTGTTTTTT. The encoded protein is CASSVGGATNEKLFF.

This chain joins TRBV6-6 and TRBJ2-2, with D hard to call. The germline gives CDR1 MNHNY, CDR2 SVGAGI (reference sequence). Trimming left V 2 bases short and J 6 bases short, with 1 base between. The CDR3 contains 11 residues. The CDR3 sequence is CASSYPGELFF. In DNA, the CDR3 is TGTGCCAGCAGTTACCCCGGGGAGCTGTTTTTT.

CDR3 bases: TGCGCCAGCAGCCAACCCCGGACTGAAAGCTCCTACAATGAGCAGTTCTTC. It is translated as CASSQPRTESSYNEQFF. The chain carries TRBV4-1 and TRBJ2-1; maybe TRBD2 (5 bases). The CDR3 has 17 amino acids. The germline CDR1 and CDR2 sequences are MGHRA and YSYEKL. V lost 2 bases and J 0 bases, leaving 14 bases between the germline ends.

Concerning this clone itself: A junction end diverges from the germline sequence, so it may reflect a read error. The chain links TRBV6-1 to TRBJ2-1, with a weak D call TRBD2 (5 bases). Per the germline V gene, CDR1 is MNHNS and CDR2 is SASEGT. The CDR3 spans 12 residues. This CDR3 is CASNEASRSDVF. CDR3 DNA: TGTGCCAGCAATGAGGCTAGCCGGTCCGACGTCTTC.

The rearrangement uses TRBV28 and TRBJ1-1; D not resolved. Trimming cost V 6 bases and J 7 bases, with 12 bases left between them. The CDR3 runs 12 residues. Germline CDR1 MDHEN, CDR2 SYDVKM. The chain's CDR3 is CASRSPGVEAFF. The CDR3 DNA follows: TGTGCCAGCAGATCACCCGGGGTTGAAGCTTTCTTT. Looking up the rest from reference TRBV28 and TRBJ1-1 gives the full variable domain: DVKVTQSSRYLVKRTGEKVFLECVQDMDHENMFWYRQDPGLGLRLIYFSYDVKMKEKGDIPEGYSVSREKKERFSLILESASTNQTSMYLCASRSPGVEAFFGQGTRLTVV.

The chain couples TRBV5-6 to TRBJ1-3; possible D gene TRBD1, 6 bases. This CDR3 spans 17 amino acids. Trimming left V 3 bases short and J 2 bases short, with 18 bases between. CDR1 SGHDT and CDR2 YYEEEE come from the germline V gene. CDR3 DNA sequence: TGTGCCAGCAGCTCCCCGGGCAGGGGTCAAACTGGAAACACCATATATTTT. Amino acids: CASSSPGRGQTGNTIYF. The complete variable domain, with remaining parts taken from reference TRBV5-6 and TRBJ1-3, reads DAGVTQSPTHLIKTRGQQVTLRCSPKSGHDTVSWYQQALGQGPQFIFQYYEEEERQRGNFPDRFSGHQFPNYSSELNVNALLLGDSALYLCASSSPGRGQTGNTIYFGEGSWLTVV.

The rearrangement joins TRBV5-6 to TRBJ2-7; D gene ambiguous. Germline assignment: CDR1 SGHDT and CDR2 YYEEEE. The V gene lost 2 bases and the J gene lost 6 bases, with 12 bases spanning the gap. The CDR3 consists of 13 residues. CDR3 DNA: TGTGCCAGCAGCTTCGGGCCAGTTGGCGAGCAGTACTTC. It encodes CASSFGPVGEQYF.

The CDR3 coding sequence is TGTGCCAGCAGCCCACTCCAACCCAATGAGCAGTTCTTC. Residues: CASSPLQPNEQFF. J is TRBJ2-1 and V is TRBV5-6, with D unclear. The CDR3 contains 13 residues. Germline V gene data show CDR1 as SGHDT and CDR2 as YYEEEE. The germline V and J ends were trimmed by 4 bases and 6 bases, with 11 bases remaining between them.

On this clone itself: The same CDR3 arises from other DNA sequences in this sample as well. V usage is TRBV28 and J usage is TRBJ1-2; D ambiguous. The CDR3 is 13 amino acids. The V and J ends lost 2 bases and 3 bases respectively, with 7 bases between them. Germline CDR1 and CDR2: MDHEN and SYDVKM. CDR3 nucleotide sequence: TGTGCCAGCAGTTTAGGGGTCTACTATGGCTACACCTTC. This translates into CASSLGVYYGYTF.

On this clone: Other nucleotide sequences in the sample specify the same CDR3. CDR3 sequence: CASSQGRETQYF. The CDR3 bases are TGCGCCAGCAGCCAAGGGCGGGAGACCCAGTACTTC. The V call is TRBV4-1, the J call TRBJ2-5; D is unclear. Germline loops: CDR1 MGHRA, CDR2 YSYEKL. V dropped 1 base and J dropped 5 bases, with 5 bases sitting between them. The CDR3 covers 12 residues.

The chain employs TRBV18 and TRBJ2-1, with TRBD2 matching over 8 bases. The CDR3 runs to 17 residues. Looked up from germline, CDR1 is KGHSH and CDR2 is LQKENI. V was pared by 3 bases and J by 0 bases, with 7 bases of the junction left unmatched. DNA of the CDR3: TGTGCCAGCTCACCCGGACTAGCCCTACACTCCTACAATGAGCAGTTCTTC. This gives the protein CASSPGLALHSYNEQFF.

The chain joins TRBV5-4 to TRBJ2-5; weak D call: TRBD2 (7 bases). This CDR3 region has 14 residues. CDR1 is SGHNT, CDR2 YYREEE, per germline (reference sequence). Trimming took 4 bases from V and 5 from J, leaving 15 bases between them. CDR3 region: CASSVGGGGETQYF. CDR3 in DNA: TGTGCCAGCAGCGTTGGAGGGGGGGGTGAGACCCAGTACTTC. Using reference TRBV5-4 and TRBJ2-5 for the parts outside the CDR3, the full variable domain is ETGVTQSPTHLIKTRGQQVTLRCSSQSGHNTVSWYQQALGQGPQFIFQYYREEENGRGNFPPRFSGLQFPNYSSELNVNALELDDSALYLCASSVGGGGETQYFGPGTRLLVL.